Below, 25 T cell receptor beta chains from the same sample are listed, as sequenced in a study of CD8 T cells in ankylosing spondylitis. TCRdb passed the 5' RACE reads through MiXCR, listing each CDR3 protein once. This table has approximately 260,000 distinct CDR3 sequences, 7.5% to 9% appearing once. The material sequenced was blood, either unsorted or a sorted T cell fraction (not recorded which). The receptor set was obtained from a male donor with ankylosing spondylitis or in good health (not recorded which).

This clonotype was observed at least ten times. The rearrangement joins TRBV12-3 or TRBV12-4 to TRBJ2-5; the D is unclear. This CDR3 is 13 amino acids long. V was cut by 6 bases and J by 6 bases, with 14 bases left in between. Here the CDR3 reads CASSIPSSKTQYF. As DNA, the CDR3 is TGTGCCAGCAGCATTCCTTCCTCTAAGACCCAGTACTTC.

This clonotype was seen at least ten times. The V call is TRBV5-6, the J call TRBJ2-1, with D hard to call. Germline loops: CDR1 SGHDT, CDR2 YYEEEE. The V end was cut by 1 base, the J end by 3 bases, with 14 bases between. The CDR3 has 16 residues. CDR3 residues: CASSLIRAGDYNEQFF. CDR3 nucleotide sequence: TGTGCCAGCAGCTTGATAAGGGCAGGCGACTACAATGAGCAGTTCTTC.

The table lists this clonotype with many counts. The genes are TRBV24-1 and TRBJ2-1; TRBD2 might be the D (6 bases). Germline CDR1 is KGHDR and CDR2 is SFDVKD. The V gene lost 6 bases and the J gene lost 10 bases, with 12 bases spanning the gap. CDR3 length equals 12 residues. Written as DNA, the CDR3 is TGTGCCACCAGTAGCGCGGCGGGAGAGCAGTTCTTC. It yields the protein CATSSAAGEQFF.

This clonotype was recorded many times. The chain employs TRBV4-3 and TRBJ1-1, with unresolved D. Germline V gene data show CDR1 as LGHNA and CDR2 as YSLEER. CDR3 length: 15 amino acids. V lost 0 bases and J lost 5, with 13 bases in between. CDR3 bases: TGCGCCAGCAGCCAAGATAGAAGGGAACTAACTGAAGCTTTCTTT. Translating it yields CASSQDRRELTEAFF.

The chain is built from TRBV10-3 and TRBJ2-7; TRBD2 matches at 9 bases. This CDR3 comprises 15 residues. Unmatched junction bases numbered 12, after V lost 10 bases and J lost 2 bases. Germline V gene sequence: CDR1 ENHRY, CDR2 SYGVKD. DNA for the CDR3: TGTGCCAGCCGCACCATAGCGGGAGAAACCTACGAGCAGTACTTC. Translation gives CASRTIAGETYEQYF.

The genes are TRBV12-3 or TRBV12-4 and TRBJ2-5; 7 nucleotides agree with TRBD1. Trimming removed 5 bases from V and 3 bases from J; junction bases left unmatched: 6. The CDR3 is made up of 14 amino acids. The CDR3 loop is CASSPTGTEETQYF. DNA for the CDR3: TGTGCCAGCAGTCCTACCGGGACAGAAGAGACCCAGTACTTC.

There are many counts of this clonotype. The chain joins TRBV20-1 to TRBJ2-1; TRBD1 matches 8 bases. The CDR3 runs 16 residues. The V and J ends lost 2 bases and 4 bases, in that order; junction bases with no gene match: 10. The germline CDR1 and CDR2 sequences are DFQATT and SNEGSKA (reference sequence). The CDR3 loop is CSARSPDRVVYNEQFF. The DNA for the CDR3 is TGCAGTGCTAGAAGCCCGGACAGGGTGGTTTACAATGAGCAGTTCTTC.

This clonotype was seen more than once but under ten times. CDR3 sequence reads: CATSRGRGPYEQYF. The CDR3 DNA reads TGTGCCACCAGCAGAGGCAGGGGGCCGTACGAGCAGTACTTC. The rearrangement uses TRBV15 and TRBJ2-7; 8 nucleotides match TRBD1. The CDR3 has 14 residues. The germline CDR1 and CDR2 sequences are LNHNV and YYDKDF (reference sequence). Germline trimming cut 1 base from V and 4 bases from J; bases unmatched to any gene: 3.

The gene calls are TRBV18 and TRBJ2-1; 7 bases align to TRBD2. CDR1 KGHSH and CDR2 LQKENI come from the germline V gene. The ends lost 3 bases at V and 2 bases at J; junction bases unmatched: 7. This CDR3 contains 16 residues. CDR3 loop: CASSPSAGVTYNEQFF. The CDR3 region has the DNA TGTGCCAGCTCACCCAGTGCGGGAGTAACCTACAATGAGCAGTTCTTC.

There are many counts of this clonotype. The chain recombines TRBV19 with TRBJ2-7, with D hard to call. The CDR3 runs to 13 residues. CDR1 and CDR2 from the germline V gene are LNHDA and SQIVND (reference sequence). Trimming shortened V by 1 base and J by 1 base, and 5 bases separated the two germline ends. The CDR3 loop reads CASSIVDSYEQYF. For the CDR3, the DNA is TGTGCCAGTAGTATAGTTGATTCCTACGAGCAGTACTTC.

The rearrangement joins TRBV12-3 or TRBV12-4 to TRBJ2-1; D tentatively fits TRBD1 or TRBD2 (5 bases each). Trimming pared 0 bases from V and 5 bases from J, leaving 23 bases between. The length of the CDR3 is 19 residues. CDR3 protein: CASSLALIIGASFDNEQFF. In nucleotides, the CDR3 is TGTGCCAGCAGTTTAGCGCTAATTATCGGGGCGAGTTTCGACAATGAGCAGTTCTTC.

This clonotype has ten or more counts. The chain employs TRBV11-3 and TRBJ1-2; no reliable D call. Germline-derived CDR1 and CDR2 are SGHNT and YENEEA. V shed 5 bases and J shed 3 bases, with 10 bases lying between them. CDR3 length equals 13 residues. CDR3 sequence: CASSPDGYYGYTF. The CDR3, as DNA: TGTGCCAGCAGCCCCGACGGATACTATGGCTACACCTTC.

This clonotype has just a few counts. This chain connects TRBV24-1 to TRBJ2-3, with a possible D match to TRBD2 (6 bases). In germline, CDR1 is KGHDR, CDR2 SFDVKD. The CDR3 runs to 12 residues. V lost 3 bases and J 7 bases, leaving 7 bases between the germline ends. Here the CDR3 DNA reads TGTGCCACCAGTGATGGGGGGAATACGCAGTATTTT. Its protein is CATSDGGNTQYF.

This clonotype occurred many times. The gene calls are TRBV4-2 and TRBJ2-2, with 10 bases that match TRBD2. Losses at the gene ends were 0 bases for V and 6 bases for J; bases not matched to a gene: 4. The CDR3 covers 16 residues. Germline CDR1 LGHNA, CDR2 YNFKEQ. CDR3 DNA sequence: TGTGCCAGCAGCCAAGATGAAGCGGGGGGGCCCGGGGAGCTGTTTTTT. Translation gives CASSQDEAGGPGELFF.

The chain has TRBV12-3 or TRBV12-4 and TRBJ1-2; tentatively, D is TRBD1 (6 bases). This CDR3 comprises 15 residues. Between the trimmed V and J ends, which lost 6 bases and 4 bases, there was a span of 18 bases. CDR3 residues: CASRRRQGLGYGYTF. CDR3 bases: TGTGCCAGCAGAAGGCGCCAGGGGCTTGGCTATGGCTACACCTTC.

This clonotype has at least ten counts. The rearrangement joins TRBV6-8 to TRBJ2-2; D not certain. Germline loops: CDR1 MNHGY, CDR2 SAAAGT. V shed 0 bases and J shed 8 bases, with 4 bases lying between them. This CDR3 spans 12 amino acids. CDR3 amino acids: CASSYSIGELFF. CDR3 sequence (DNA): TGTGCCAGCAGTTACTCGATTGGGGAGCTGTTTTTT.

V and J are TRBV24-1 and TRBJ2-7, with D hard to call. CDR3 size: 13 residues. Trimming took off 0 bases at V and 7 bases at J, with 9 bases between the two ends. CDR1 and CDR2 from the germline V gene are KGHDR and SFDVKD. The CDR3 DNA follows: TGTGCCACCAGTGATTTGACAGTGGGGGAGCAGTACTTC. Amino acids: CATSDLTVGEQYF.

The sample holds many counts of this clonotype. The chain couples TRBV5-1 to TRBJ2-1, with 15 bases that match TRBD2. The germline V gene has CDR1 SGHRS and CDR2 YFSETQ. V lost 2 bases, J lost 4 bases, and 7 bases stayed unmatched. The CDR3 is 18 amino acids. The CDR3 DNA follows: TGCGCCAGCAGCTTTCGGACTAGCGGGAGGGCCAGATACAATGAGCAGTTCTTC. Encoded protein: CASSFRTSGRARYNEQFF.

This clonotype was seen many times. The rearrangement uses TRBV12-3 or TRBV12-4 and TRBJ1-1; unclear D gene. There are 16 residues in the CDR3. V was shortened by 0 bases and J by 1 base, with 12 bases between the two germline ends. The CDR3 region is CASSLAGGGRNTEAFF. DNA for the CDR3: TGTGCCAGCAGTTTAGCAGGTGGAGGGAGGAACACTGAAGCTTTCTTT.

The rearrangement uses TRBV10-2 and TRBJ2-3; D might be TRBD2 (6 bases). The CDR3 loop spans 12 amino acids. The V end was cut by 8 bases, the J end by 6 bases, with 12 bases between. Germline CDR1 reads WSHSY; CDR2 reads SAAADI. Here the CDR3 DNA reads TGCGCCAGCCGGGAGATGGCGGATACGCAGTATTTT. Amino acids: CASREMADTQYF.

The gene calls are TRBV12-3 or TRBV12-4 and TRBJ2-7, with 7 bases aligning to TRBD1. The trim removed 5 bases at V and 3 bases at J, leaving 4 bases unmatched. This CDR3 has 13 amino acids. CDR3 bases: TGTGCCAGCAGTCCGACAGGGTTCTACGAGCAGTACTTC. This translates into CASSPTGFYEQYF.

This clonotype was seen many times. CDR3 nucleotides: TGCAGCGTTGAAGAGACGGTTGCTTTCTTT. Translating it yields CSVEETVAFF. The chain carries TRBV29-1 and TRBJ1-1; D call uncertain. Per the germline V gene, CDR1 is SQVTM and CDR2 is ANQGSEA. The CDR3 has 10 residues. Trimming cost V 0 bases and J 11 bases, with 7 bases left between them.

This clonotype appeared many times. The chain is built from TRBV29-1 and TRBJ2-7, with 14 bases fitting TRBD2. The CDR3 sequence is 17 residues long. Trimming took 6 bases from V and 4 from J; bases not matched to a gene: 14. Germline CDR1 and CDR2: SQVTM and ANQGSEA. CDR3 in DNA: TGCAGCGTCTACCGTGGACTAGCGGGAGGTTCGCGATACGAGCAGTACTTC. Its protein product is CSVYRGLAGGSRYEQYF.

The chain uses TRBV7-9 and TRBJ1-2; unclear D gene. This CDR3 has 17 amino acids. Per germline, CDR1 SEHNR and CDR2 FQNEAQ (reference sequence). Trimming left V 1 base short and J 0 bases short, with 15 bases between. The CDR3 is CASSLDIGQTSNYGYTF. CDR3 nucleotides: TGTGCCAGCAGCTTAGATATCGGCCAGACTTCTAACTATGGCTACACCTTC.

There are many counts of this clonotype. V usage is TRBV7-2 and J usage is TRBJ2-1; D call uncertain. Between the trimmed V and J ends, which lost 8 bases and 6 bases, there was a span of 2 bases. The CDR3 totals 9 residues. Looked up from germline, CDR1 is SGHTA and CDR2 is FQGNSA. The CDR3 is CASPNEQFF. CDR3 bases: TGTGCCAGCCCCAATGAGCAGTTCTTC.